The 24 T cell receptor beta chains given below trace back to one sample, sequenced in a study of human T cells and chemical hapten exposure (dated by TCRdb to 2020 to 2022). The library was obtained by RACE. The instrument given in TCRdb is NextSeq 500. TCRdb trimmed the raw reads at Q25, called clones with MiXCR and kept productive beta chains. Each entry is one CDR3 protein sequence, shown with its most common DNA and genes. The sample includes more than 100,000 distinct CDR3 sequences, with around 10% observed a single time. The ten largest clones take up 2% to 2.5% of the sample. In the paper's terms, the time point label means: patch test 3, about 24 weeks after DPC sensitization. Interpreted using the paper, the treatment or condition label stands for: therapeutic diphenylcyclopropenone sensitization with weekly scalp DPC. Sequenced material: whole blood, taken in connection with sensitization to the hapten diphenylcyclopropenone (DPC). The receptors shown here come from a woman between 50 and 59 years old with alopecia areata. Some clones in this sample may be carry-over from other donors' samples.

This clonotype was counted between two and nine times. The chain joins TRBV2 to TRBJ2-7, with 7 bases fitting TRBD2. From germline, CDR1 is SNHLY and CDR2 FYNNEI. Trimming at V came to 6 bases and at J to 0 bases, leaving 11 bases not matched to a gene. The CDR3 has 16 residues. The CDR3, as DNA: TGTGCCAGCAGGGGAGGTAGAGCGGGGCGCTCCTACGAGCAGTACTTC. Its protein is CASRGGRAGRSYEQYF.

This CDR3 reads CSGSEGAEAFF. In DNA form, the CDR3 reads TGCAGCGGATCCGAGGGAGCTGAAGCTTTCTTT. The chain links TRBV29-1 to TRBJ1-1, with D hard to call. CDR1 is SQVTM, CDR2 ANQGSEA, per germline. There are 11 residues in the CDR3. The V and J ends lost 7 bases and 6 bases respectively, with 12 bases between them.

This clonotype was found many times. V is TRBV6-6 and J is TRBJ2-5; 7 nucleotides align to TRBD1. V shed 5 bases and J 5 bases; nucleotides not matched to a gene: 5. Germline CDR1 is MNHNY and CDR2 is SVGAGI (reference sequence). This CDR3 spans 13 amino acids. CDR3: CASSARGMETQYF. CDR3 DNA: TGTGCCAGCAGTGCCAGGGGGATGGAGACCCAGTACTTC.

This clonotype showed up just a few times. This chain uses TRBV5-1 with TRBJ2-3, with unresolved D. V was cut by 1 base and J by 4 bases, with 7 bases left in between. The germline gives CDR1 SGHRS, CDR2 YFSETQ. The length of the CDR3 is 13 residues. In DNA, the CDR3 is TGCGCCAGCAGCTTGAGGTCCCCAGATACGCAGTATTTT. It yields the protein CASSLRSPDTQYF.

J is TRBJ1-2 and V is TRBV7-9; tentatively, D is TRBD1 (5 bases). This CDR3 contains 15 residues. V was clipped by 5 bases and J by 2 bases, with 15 bases between them. The V gene's germline CDR1 is SEHNR and CDR2 FQNEAQ (reference sequence). In nucleotides, the CDR3 is TGTGCCAGCAGCGCCGGGACGGACGAAAACTATGGCTACACCTTC. This encodes CASSAGTDENYGYTF.

This clonotype has more than one count but fewer than ten. The chain is built from TRBV6-5 and TRBJ1-1; tentatively, D is TRBD1 (5 bases). Trimming shortened V by 0 bases and J by 4 bases, and 15 bases separated the two germline ends. The CDR3 has 16 amino acids. CDR1 is MNHEY, CDR2 SVGAGI, per germline. CDR3 amino acids: CASSYSKSRRGTEAFF. The CDR3 DNA reads TGTGCCAGCAGTTACTCGAAATCTAGAAGGGGCACTGAAGCTTTCTTT.

The chain recombines TRBV20-1 with TRBJ2-7, with 10 bases matching TRBD2. This CDR3 is built from 14 residues. Germline assignment: CDR1 DFQATT and CDR2 SNEGSKA (reference sequence). V was pared by 6 bases and J by 5 bases, with 10 bases of the junction left unmatched. The CDR3 DNA sequence: TGCAGTGCAACGAGCGGGAGGGCCTCGGACGAGCAGTACTTC. This sequence encodes CSATSGRASDEQYF.

The chain employs TRBV11-2 and TRBJ2-3; tentatively, D is TRBD1 or TRBD2 (5 bases each). V lost 8 bases and J 4 bases, leaving 16 bases between the germline ends. The CDR3 spans 14 residues. Germline values: CDR1 SGHAT, CDR2 FQNNGV. CDR3 nucleotide sequence: TGTGCCAGCGGGGGTGAGACCCGGGCAGATACGCAGTATTTT. Protein sequence: CASGGETRADTQYF.

The V call is TRBV7-8, the J call TRBJ1-5; 8 bases map to TRBD1. V was pared by 1 base and J by 6 bases, with 5 bases of the junction left unmatched. CDR1 is SGHVS and CDR2 is FQNEAQ in the germline V gene. This CDR3 spans 15 amino acids. CDR3 sequence reads: CASSLGDRYGQPQHF. In nucleotides, the CDR3 is TGTGCCAGCAGCTTAGGGGACAGGTACGGTCAGCCCCAGCATTTT.

This clonotype was seen a handful of times. The rearrangement links TRBV6-6 to TRBJ2-3; 7 bases line up with TRBD2. CDR1 and CDR2 (germline): MNHNY, SVGAGI (reference sequence). J lost 3 bases, V lost 7 bases, and 16 bases had no gene match. The CDR3 is made up of 17 amino acids. The CDR3 loop reads CASTGGGRASTTDTQYF. The CDR3 bases are TGTGCCAGCACCGGCGGAGGGAGGGCTAGTACGACAGATACGCAGTATTTT.

This clonotype has a handful of counts. The rearrangement joins TRBV9 to TRBJ2-7; D unresolved. Germline lookup yields CDR1 SGDLS and CDR2 YYNGEE. V was shortened by 0 bases and J by 5 bases, with 15 bases between the two germline ends. This CDR3 region has 15 residues. The CDR3: CASSVEGDFHNEQYF. CDR3 nucleotides: TGTGCCAGCAGCGTAGAAGGAGACTTCCATAACGAGCAGTACTTC.

The V gene is TRBV18, the J gene TRBJ2-7; 7 bases are shared with TRBD2. The trim removed 1 base at V and 1 base at J, leaving 7 bases unmatched. This CDR3 has 16 residues. Looked up from germline, CDR1 is KGHSH and CDR2 is LQKENI. CDR3 nucleotides: TGTGCCAGCTCACCACAGTCTAGCGGAAGTTCCTACGAGCAGTACTTC. Translating it yields CASSPQSSGSSYEQYF.

Ten or more counts support this clonotype. The gene calls are TRBV29-1 and TRBJ2-7, with D unclear. Trimming stripped 3 bases from V and 4 bases from J, with 19 bases between. The germline V gene encodes CDR1 SQVTM and CDR2 ANQGSEA. The CDR3 extends over 15 amino acids. The CDR3 coding sequence is TGCAGCGTTGAGCAAGACTCCGGTCCCAATTACGAGCAGTACTTC. Translating it yields CSVEQDSGPNYEQYF.

This clonotype was observed at least ten times. The genes are TRBV6-1 and TRBJ1-1; D is unresolved. The CDR3 has 17 residues. From germline, CDR1 is MNHNS and CDR2 SASEGT. Between the trimmed V and J ends, which lost 5 bases and 0 bases, there was a span of 19 bases. CDR3: CASSPEPPSLMNTEAFF. The DNA of the CDR3 is TGTGCCAGCAGTCCGGAGCCTCCATCCTTAATGAACACTGAAGCTTTCTTT.

The J gene is TRBJ1-1, the V gene TRBV12-3 or TRBV12-4, with D unclear. The germline V and J ends were trimmed by 6 bases and 2 bases, with 7 bases remaining between them. There are 12 residues in the CDR3. DNA of the CDR3: TGTGCCAGCAGGGGCGCCAACACTGAAGCTTTCTTT. This encodes CASRGANTEAFF.

The CDR3 DNA reads TGTGCCAGCAGCTTGGCCGGGACAGTGAACACTGAAGCTTTCTTT. Translating it yields CASSLAGTVNTEAFF. The chain couples TRBV5-8 to TRBJ1-1; 7 bases are shared with TRBD1. Unmatched junction bases numbered 2, after V lost 0 bases and J lost 0 bases. CDR1 SGHTS and CDR2 YDEGEE come from the germline V gene. CDR3 length: 15 residues. The full variable domain, with the rest looked up from reference TRBV5-8 and TRBJ1-1, is EAGVTQSPTHLIKTRGQQATLRCSPISGHTSVYWYQQALGLGLQFLLWYDEGEERNRGNFPPRFSGRQFPNYSSELNVNALELEDSALYLCASSLAGTVNTEAFFGQGTRLTVV.

The V gene is TRBV11-2, the J gene TRBJ2-1; D gene uncertain. The CDR3 is 13 residues long. V was cut by 5 bases and J by 5 bases, with 10 bases left in between. Germline V lookup: CDR1 SGHAT, CDR2 FQNNGV. This CDR3 reads CASSPTSHNEQFF. The DNA of the CDR3 is TGTGCCAGCAGCCCGACGTCCCACAATGAGCAGTTCTTC.

V is TRBV12-3 or TRBV12-4 and J is TRBJ1-1, with 9 nucleotides matching TRBD1. This CDR3 has 11 residues. V dropped 8 bases and J dropped 10; count of bases not matched to a gene: 5. DNA for the CDR3: TGTGCCAGCGGGACAGGGTCGAGAGCTTTCTTT. Amino acids: CASGTGSRAFF.

V usage is TRBV10-3 and J usage is TRBJ2-3; D is unresolved. The V and J ends lost 6 bases and 0 bases respectively, with 10 bases between them. This CDR3 contains 14 residues. Germline CDR1 and CDR2: ENHRY and SYGVKD. CDR3 nucleotides: TGTGCCATCAGAGTGGGTTCTAGCACAGATACGCAGTATTTT. This codes for CAIRVGSSTDTQYF.

This clonotype occurred a few times. The V gene is TRBV6-6, the J gene TRBJ1-4, with D possibly being TRBD1 (5 bases). Germline CDR1 is MNHNY and CDR2 is SVGAGI (reference sequence). Trimming removed 5 bases at V and 2 bases at J, with 15 bases between. The CDR3 totals 16 residues. The CDR3 region is CASSAPAGSTNEKLFF. The DNA of the CDR3 is TGTGCCAGCAGTGCCCCAGCAGGGAGCACTAATGAAAAACTGTTTTTT.

This chain links TRBV5-4 with TRBJ2-3; D is undetermined. This CDR3 has 13 amino acids. Trimming took 4 bases from V and 6 from J, leaving 12 bases between them. Germline V CDR1 and CDR2: SGHNT, YYREEE (reference sequence). The CDR3 loop is CASSLQRTDTQYF. The CDR3 coding sequence is TGTGCCAGCAGCCTCCAGAGAACGGATACGCAGTATTTT.

The chain has TRBV6-2 or TRBV6-3 and TRBJ2-6; TRBD1 aligns across 7 bases. CDR3 length: 16 amino acids. Germline lookup yields CDR1 MNHEY and CDR2 SVGEGT. V lost 4 bases, J lost 0 bases, and 3 bases stayed unmatched. As DNA, the CDR3 is TGTGCCAGCAGTTCGGCAGGGGGCTCTGGGGCCAACGTCCTGACTTTC. Encoded protein: CASSSAGGSGANVLTF.

In this sample, this clonotype turned up many times. The chain joins TRBV27 to TRBJ2-2; D is uncertain. This CDR3 has 12 amino acids. Germline CDR1 reads MNHEY; CDR2 reads SMNVEV (reference sequence). V was trimmed by 1 base and J by 4 bases, leaving 1 base between them. CDR3 amino acids: CASSLFTGELFF. The CDR3 DNA reads as TGTGCCAGCAGTTTATTCACCGGGGAGCTGTTTTTT.

This chain connects TRBV28 to TRBJ2-1; 11 bases are shared with TRBD2. From germline, CDR1 is MDHEN and CDR2 SYDVKM. The CDR3 has 14 amino acids. Trimming at V came to 6 bases and at J to 6 bases, leaving 4 bases not matched to a gene. CDR3 residues: CASSPLAGANEQFF. DNA of the CDR3: TGTGCCAGCAGCCCACTAGCGGGAGCCAATGAGCAGTTCTTC.